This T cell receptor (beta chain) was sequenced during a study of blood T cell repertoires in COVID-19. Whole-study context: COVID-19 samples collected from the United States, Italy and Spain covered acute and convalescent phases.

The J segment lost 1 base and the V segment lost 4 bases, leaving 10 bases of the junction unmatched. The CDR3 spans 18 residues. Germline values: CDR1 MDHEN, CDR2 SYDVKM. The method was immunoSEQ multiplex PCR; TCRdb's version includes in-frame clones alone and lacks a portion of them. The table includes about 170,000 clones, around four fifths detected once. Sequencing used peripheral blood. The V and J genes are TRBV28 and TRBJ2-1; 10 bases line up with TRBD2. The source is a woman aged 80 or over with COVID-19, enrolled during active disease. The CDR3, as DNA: TGTGCCAGCAGTTCCCCCTCTAGCGGGAGTGTTTCCTACAATGAGCAGTTCTTC. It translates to CASSSPSSGSVSYNEQFF.